The T cell receptor (beta chain) under discussion was sequenced for a study of cytomegalovirus exposure and HLA in healthy donors (dated by TCRdb to 2015 to 2018). In terms of the full investigation: According to a later analysis, the 100 to 150 validation repertoires were produced on the same platform as the 666 repertoires of the first cohort. The study aimed to test whether cataloging public T cell receptors could reveal signatures of past pathogen exposure. Along with the approximately 620-subject first cohort, a separate validation cohort of over 90 different subjects was used. The study combined high-throughput TCR immunosequencing, statistical association of individual TCRs with disease status, and machine learning to predict cytomegalovirus infection status. Study-level results and caveats: Most TCR sequences were observed very rarely across donors, whereas some public TCRs were present in many individuals. A later analysis found that TCRs clustered in the first cohort also tended to co-occur in the 120 validation repertoires, with 90% to 95% of cluster scores above 0. In vitro tests confirmed that a few of the cytomegalovirus-associated TCR beta chains recognize cytomegalovirus antigens. The classifier was reported to diagnose cytomegalovirus status with high specificity and sensitivity in both the original cohort and the validation cohort. A later analysis had no HLA typing for the validation cohort, so co-occurrence there was scored across all 130 or so repertoires. The study listed around 160 TCR beta chains as associated with cytomegalovirus. It was suggested by the authors that the approach could potentially be generalized to other disease states and immunological phenotypes.

Library creation used the immunoSEQ multiplex PCR assay. The published analysis was carried out like this. To diagnose cytomegalovirus status from the catalog of TCR beta chain sequences, a statistical classification framework was built. What TCRdb holds here is the immuneACCESS table cut down to in-frame rearrangements. Part of the clones is not present; checked against another copy, under half of the missing clones reflect an unresolved V gene, and the others are unexplained. V, J and clone size were drawn from that table, and D and trimming were deduced from the DNA. Present in this sample are 120,000 or so clones, around 90% of which were seen just once. 1.5% to 2% of the sample lies in the top ten. Counted from cysteine to phenylalanine, this CDR3 has 15 amino acids. Only the CDR3 part of the read is kept: 45 bases, read in frame from the first base. CDR1 is given as SGDLS and CDR2 as YYNGEE, both from the germline V gene. After removal of 4 bases from V and 5 bases from J, the junction retains 10 bases not matched to a gene.

Remarks on this clone: No cognate antigen has been identified for it. Per-base qualities were not stored, and no clone one base away is much larger.

Donors formed part of the validation cohort, which comprised 95 to 150 subjects and was distinct from the first cohort of under 850 subjects. Sequencing input: PBMCs. This receptor chain uses TRBV9 and TRBJ2-5; TRBD1 matches 8 bases in the middle. The source of this sequence is a woman between 18 and 29 years old in good health and CMV-seronegative. The DNA sequence is given as TGTGCCAGCAGCCCCACTTCGACAGGGGTGGAGACCCAGTACTTC. It translates to CASSPTSTGVETQYF.